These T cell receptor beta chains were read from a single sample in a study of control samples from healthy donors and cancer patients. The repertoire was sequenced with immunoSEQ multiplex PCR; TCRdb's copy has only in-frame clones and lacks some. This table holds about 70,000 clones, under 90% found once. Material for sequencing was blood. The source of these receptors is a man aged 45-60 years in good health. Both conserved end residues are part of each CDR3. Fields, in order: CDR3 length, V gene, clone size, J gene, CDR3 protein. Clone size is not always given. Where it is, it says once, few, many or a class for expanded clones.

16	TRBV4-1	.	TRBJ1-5	CASSFSGQGRRQPQHF
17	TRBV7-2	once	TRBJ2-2	CASSFLRTGWDTGELFF
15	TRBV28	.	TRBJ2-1	CASTQDRGSYNEQFF
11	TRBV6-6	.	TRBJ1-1	CASSYDTEAFF
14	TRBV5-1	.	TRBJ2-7	CASRVGTNLYEQYF
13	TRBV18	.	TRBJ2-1	CASSPPTANEQFF
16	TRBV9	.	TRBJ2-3	CASSGGREGWTDTQYF
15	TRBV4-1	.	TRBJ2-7	CASSQGRRELSEQYF
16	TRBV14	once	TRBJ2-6	CASSQEGALGANVLTF
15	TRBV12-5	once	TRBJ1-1	CASGLSGMSNTEAFF
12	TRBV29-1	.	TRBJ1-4	CSVGSKGQALFF
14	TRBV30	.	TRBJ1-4	CAWSGQGSNEKLFF